Listed below are T cell receptor beta chains from one sample, sequenced in a study of CD8 T cells in Susac syndrome. TCRdb analysed the immunoSEQ multiplex PCR reads with MiXCR anew, one entry per CDR3 protein. The sample lists over 130,000 distinct CDR3 sequences, roughly 96% occurring once. The specimen sequenced was CD4+ T cells from PBMCs. These receptor sequences come from a human donor with multiple sclerosis. The CDR3 runs from the conserved cysteine through the conserved F or W. The D gene is left open where the match is weak. The size of a clone is reported for some rows only, either as once, few or many, or as a class for expanded clones.

cdr3_nt,cdr3_aa,cdr3_length,v_call,d_call,clone_size,j_call
TGTGCCAGCAGGACCACAGGAACCGAGCAGTACTTC,CASRTTGTEQYF,12,TRBV12-3/TRBV12-4,NA,NA,TRBJ2-7
TGTGCCAGCAGCGGACAGGGGTTGGGCACAGATACGCAGTATTTT,CASSGQGLGTDTQYF,15,TRBV7-9,TRBD1,NA,TRBJ2-3
TGTGCCAGCAGCTGGGGAGGGGACACTGAAGCTTTCTTT,CASSWGGDTEAFF,13,TRBV7-9,NA,NA,TRBJ1-1
TGTGCCAGCAGTTCCGGGACTACACCTAATGAGCAGTTCTTC,CASSSGTTPNEQFF,14,TRBV3-1,TRBD2,NA,TRBJ2-1
TGTGCCAGCACCGACAAGTCTTCCTACGAGCAGTACTTC,CASTDKSSYEQYF,13,TRBV2,NA,NA,TRBJ2-7
TGCGCCAGCAGCCAGCGACCTAGCGGGGAAAACAATGAGCAGTTCTTC,CASSQRPSGENNEQFF,16,TRBV4-3,TRBD2,NA,TRBJ2-1
TGTGCCAGCTATCGGGGAGGCACAGATACGCAGTATTTT,CASYRGGTDTQYF,13,TRBV5-5,NA,NA,TRBJ2-3
TGTGCCAGCAGCCAAGGTCTCCCGACAGGGGGCGCCGTGGGCACTGAAGCTTTCTTT,CASSQGLPTGGAVGTEAFF,19,TRBV3-1,TRBD1,NA,TRBJ1-1
TGTGCCAGCAGCCAAGATTGGGGTGCCGGGGAGCTGTTTTTT,CASSQDWGAGELFF,14,TRBV3-1,NA,NA,TRBJ2-2
TGCAGTGCTTCCCACCCCCGGGACACCAACTATGGCTACACCTTC,CSASHPRDTNYGYTF,15,TRBV20-1,NA,NA,TRBJ1-2
TGTGCCAGCAGCTTAGGTGGGGCCACTTGGGATGGCTACACCTTC,CASSLGGATWDGYTF,15,TRBV7-8,NA,NA,TRBJ1-2
TGTGCCAGCAGCGCAGATCGGGCCTATGGCTACACCTTC,CASSADRAYGYTF,13,TRBV9,NA,NA,TRBJ1-2
TGTGCCAGCAGCTCCGAAATTAGGGAGACCCAGTACTTC,CASSSEIRETQYF,13,TRBV7-2,NA,NA,TRBJ2-5
TGTGCCTGGAGCGGGGGCAACAATCAGCCCCAGCATTTT,CAWSGGNNQPQHF,13,TRBV30,NA,NA,TRBJ1-5
TGTGCCAGCAGCTCCAGGGGGAGTCGGGTTTACAATGAGCAGTTCTTC,CASSSRGSRVYNEQFF,16,TRBV7-2,TRBD1,NA,TRBJ2-1
TGTGCCAGTAGTAAGGGGGACCTAGGGGCTTCACCCCTCCACTTT,CASSKGDLGASPLHF,15,TRBV19,NA,NA,TRBJ1-6
TGCGCCAGCAGCTTGATTGTCAGCGGTAGCTCCTACGAGCAGTACTTC,CASSLIVSGSSYEQYF,16,TRBV5-1,NA,once,TRBJ2-7
TGTGCCAGCAGCGTAGGGACAGTCCAAGAGACCCAGTACTTC,CASSVGTVQETQYF,14,TRBV9,NA,NA,TRBJ2-5
TGCAGTGCTAGTATCGATTACGAGCAGTACTTC,CSASIDYEQYF,11,TRBV20-1,NA,NA,TRBJ2-7
TGTGCCAGCAGCCAATATGACAGGGGGCGAGGAAACACCGGGGAGCTGTTTTTT,CASSQYDRGRGNTGELFF,18,TRBV9,TRBD1,NA,TRBJ2-2
TGTGCCAGCAGTCACCCACGGAATTCGAGCTCCTACGAGCAGTACTTC,CASSHPRNSSSYEQYF,16,TRBV28,NA,NA,TRBJ2-7
TGTGCCAGCAGCCGTGGACAATCTACCGGGGAGCTGTTTTTT,CASSRGQSTGELFF,14,TRBV3-1,NA,NA,TRBJ2-2
TGTGCCAGCTCACCAGGGTGGAATCAGCCCCAGCATTTT,CASSPGWNQPQHF,13,TRBV18,NA,NA,TRBJ1-5
TGTGCCAGCAGTCCGGCACTCTTTGGCTACACCTTC,CASSPALFGYTF,12,TRBV12-3/TRBV12-4,NA,NA,TRBJ1-2
TGTGCCAGCAGCGCCGTCGACAGGGGAGGTGAAGCTTTCTTT,CASSAVDRGGEAFF,14,TRBV7-6,TRBD1,NA,TRBJ1-1
TGTGCCAGCAGCCGGGGGAATCAGCCCCAGCATTTT,CASSRGNQPQHF,12,TRBV28,NA,NA,TRBJ1-5
TGCAGTGCTAGAGATCGTGGGGGAGGGCCCTACAATGAGCAGTTCTTC,CSARDRGGGPYNEQFF,16,TRBV20-1,TRBD2,NA,TRBJ2-1
TGTGCCAGCAGCTTGGTTGACAGTCAAGAGACCCAGTACTTC,CASSLVDSQETQYF,14,TRBV5-4,NA,NA,TRBJ2-5
TGTGCCAGCAGTCACCAGGTTTCCGGCACTGAAGCTTTCTTT,CASSHQVSGTEAFF,14,TRBV6-2/TRBV6-3,NA,NA,TRBJ1-1
TGTGCCACCAGCAGACCCGGGACAGGATCTGGAAACACCATATATTTT,CATSRPGTGSGNTIYF,16,TRBV15,TRBD1,once,TRBJ1-3
TGTGCCAGCAGCGATCCGGGTCGCTCTAAGACCCAGTACTTC,CASSDPGRSKTQYF,14,TRBV6-2/TRBV6-3,NA,NA,TRBJ2-5
TGCGCCAGCAGCTTGGGGAGCGGTGCCCCCTCCTACGAGCAGTACTTC,CASSLGSGAPSYEQYF,16,TRBV5-1,NA,NA,TRBJ2-7
TGTGCCAGCAGTCGCACAACCCATCAGCCCCAGCATTTT,CASSRTTHQPQHF,13,TRBV6-5,NA,NA,TRBJ1-5
TGCAGCGTTGATGCTAGCGGCTTGTACAATGAGCAGTTCTTC,CSVDASGLYNEQFF,14,TRBV29-1,TRBD2,NA,TRBJ2-1
TGTGCCAGCAGTACAGGGACGGGTGGCACTGAAGCTTTCTTT,CASSTGTGGTEAFF,14,TRBV6-5,NA,NA,TRBJ1-1
TGTGCCAGCAGCGTAAGGGTCAATCAGCCCCAGCATTTT,CASSVRVNQPQHF,13,TRBV7-8,NA,NA,TRBJ1-5
TGCAGCGTTTCCGACAGGGGTTCCTACGAGCAGTACTTC,CSVSDRGSYEQYF,13,TRBV29-1,TRBD1,NA,TRBJ2-7
TGTGCCAGCAGGGACAGGGGTAGGACCGGGGAGCTGTTTTTT,CASRDRGRTGELFF,14,TRBV12-3/TRBV12-4,TRBD1,NA,TRBJ2-2
TGTGCCAGCGTCTGGGACCGCGGGGGCTACACCTTC,CASVWDRGGYTF,12,TRBV6-5,NA,NA,TRBJ1-2
TGTGCCAGCAGTCCGCTCAAAACTAGCGGGACCTCCTACGAGCAGTACTTC,CASSPLKTSGTSYEQYF,17,TRBV27,TRBD2,NA,TRBJ2-7
TGTGCCTGGAGCGCCCTGAAGAGGCTTGAGACCCAGTACTTC,CAWSALKRLETQYF,14,TRBV30,NA,few,TRBJ2-5
TGTGCCAGCAGCGTAGATCTAGGGTCTCGGACTGAAGCTTTCTTT,CASSVDLGSRTEAFF,15,TRBV9,NA,NA,TRBJ1-1